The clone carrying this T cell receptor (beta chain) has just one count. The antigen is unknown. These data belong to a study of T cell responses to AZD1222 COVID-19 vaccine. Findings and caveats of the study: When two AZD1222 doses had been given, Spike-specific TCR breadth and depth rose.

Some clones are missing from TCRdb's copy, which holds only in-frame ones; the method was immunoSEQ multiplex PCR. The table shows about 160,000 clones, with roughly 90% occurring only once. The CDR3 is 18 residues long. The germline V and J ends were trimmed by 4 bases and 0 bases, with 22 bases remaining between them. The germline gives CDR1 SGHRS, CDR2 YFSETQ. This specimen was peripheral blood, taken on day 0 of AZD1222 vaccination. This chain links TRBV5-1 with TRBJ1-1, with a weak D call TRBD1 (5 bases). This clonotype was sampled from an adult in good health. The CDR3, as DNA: TGCGCCAGCAGCCATTGGTGGCCAGGGAGAGGGATGAACACTGAAGCTTTCTTT. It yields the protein CASSHWWPGRGMNTEAFF.